These 15 T cell receptor beta chains originate from one sample sequenced in a study of beta chain features in type 1 diabetes. TCRB transcripts that were expressed got sequenced, as all of the isolated RNA had been reverse transcribed. TCRdb's table, derived via immunoSEQ multiplex PCR, lists solely in-frame clones and lacks some. The data contain hundreds of thousands of clones, around an eighth of them singletons. The sequenced sample consisted of naive CD4+ T cells from blood. The receptors originated from a woman in her thirties or forties in good health.

This clone came up a few times. V and J are TRBV4-3 and TRBJ2-3, with TRBD1 as a possible D gene (6 bases). The germline V and J ends were trimmed by 3 bases and 1 base, with 14 bases remaining between them. This CDR3 region has 16 residues. Germline CDR1 is LGHNA and CDR2 is YSLEER. CDR3 protein: CASSQRTGFGTDTQYF. As DNA, the CDR3 is TGCGCCAGCAGCCAGCGTACAGGGTTTGGCACAGATACGCAGTATTTT.

In its sample, this clone was seen a few times. This rearrangement joins TRBV13 to TRBJ2-3, with D maybe TRBD2 (7 bases). The CDR3 consists of 15 residues. Trimming left V 3 bases short and J 2 bases short, with 12 bases between. Germline V gene lookup returns CDR1 PRHDT and CDR2 FYEKMQ (reference sequence). The CDR3 protein is CASSFTGGATDTQYF. The CDR3 DNA sequence: TGTGCCAGCAGCTTTACTGGGGGGGCCACAGATACGCAGTATTTT. Based on the CDR3 plus reference TRBV13 and TRBJ2-3, the full variable domain is AAGVIQSPRHLIKEKRETATLKCYPIPRHDTVYWYQQGPGQDPQFLISFYEKMQSDKGSIPDRFSAQQFSDYHSELNMSSLELGDSALYFCASSFTGGATDTQYFGPGTRLTVL.

The genes are TRBV18 and TRBJ2-7; maybe TRBD1 (5 bases). Germline CDR1 reads KGHSH; CDR2 reads LQKENI. Trimming left V 2 bases short and J 7 bases short, with 9 bases between. This CDR3 has 12 residues. The CDR3 DNA is TGTGCCAGCTCACCAGGGCCAGGGGAGCAGTACTTC. Translation gives CASSPGPGEQYF.

This clone was counted many times. V is TRBV4-3 and J is TRBJ2-2; 9 positions match TRBD1. Germline loops: CDR1 LGHNA, CDR2 YSLEER. The CDR3 length is 17 residues. The trim removed 8 bases at V and 4 bases at J, leaving 14 bases unmatched. CDR3 sequence: CASYQGQGWEGTGELFF. CDR3 bases: TGCGCCAGCTATCAAGGACAGGGGTGGGAGGGCACCGGGGAGCTGTTTTTT.

The rearrangement uses TRBV5-8 and TRBJ1-2, with 9 bases that match TRBD1. This CDR3 is 12 amino acids long. V lost 4 bases and J lost 14; bases outside the gene matches: 9. In germline, CDR1 is SGHTS, CDR2 YDEGEE. The CDR3 reads CASSLRTGAVTF. DNA of the CDR3: TGTGCCAGCAGCCTACGGACAGGGGCAGTAACCTTC.

The sample holds a few counts of this clone. The chain recombines TRBV4-1 with TRBJ2-3, with D possibly matching TRBD2 (5 bases). This CDR3 has 18 amino acids. Germline values: CDR1 MGHRA, CDR2 YSYEKL. Trimming took off 7 bases at V and 1 base at J, with 24 bases between the two ends. CDR3 protein: CASTGVETIGLRTDTQYF. The CDR3, as DNA: TGCGCCAGCACCGGAGTGGAGACTATCGGGCTCCGCACAGATACGCAGTATTTT.

The CDR3 loop is CASSSSGTGEPYGYTF. CDR3 nucleotides: TGTGCCAGCAGCTCCTCAGGGACAGGGGAACCCTATGGCTACACCTTC. The V call is TRBV5-6, the J call TRBJ1-2, with 10 nucleotides matching TRBD1. Germline V gene lookup returns CDR1 SGHDT and CDR2 YYEEEE. Trimming at V came to 3 bases and at J to 4 bases, leaving 9 bases not matched to a gene. This CDR3 spans 16 amino acids.

There are a few counts of this clone. This chain uses TRBV6-5 with TRBJ2-6; 7 bases map to TRBD1. With 6 bases clipped from V and 1 base from J, the junction kept 3 bases outside the gene matches. The CDR3 consists of 15 residues. Germline V CDR1 and CDR2: MNHEY, SVGAGI. The CDR3 loop is CASRTTGSGANVLTF. DNA of the CDR3: TGTGCCAGCAGAACGACAGGGTCTGGGGCCAACGTCCTGACTTTC.

V is TRBV4-1 and J is TRBJ2-3, with D possibly matching TRBD2 (6 bases). Germline V gene sequence: CDR1 MGHRA, CDR2 YSYEKL. Trimming left V 0 bases short and J 1 base short, with 14 bases between. The CDR3 sequence is 17 residues long. CDR3 protein: CASSQDGAGTRTDTQYF. The CDR3 nucleotides read TGCGCCAGCAGCCAAGATGGGGCGGGGACCCGCACAGATACGCAGTATTTT.

The sample holds a few counts of this clone. The chain uses TRBV6-6 and TRBJ2-3, with 9 positions matching TRBD2. This CDR3 comprises 14 residues. Germline V gene data show CDR1 as MNHNY and CDR2 as SVGAGI (reference sequence). Unmatched junction bases numbered 7, after V lost 7 bases and J lost 5 bases. The chain's CDR3 is CASIRGGAIDTQYF. CDR3 nucleotide sequence: TGTGCCAGCATCCGCGGGGGGGCAATAGATACGCAGTATTTT.

This clone was counted between two and nine times. The chain couples TRBV7-9 to TRBJ2-6; maybe TRBD1 (5 bases). The CDR3 is 19 amino acids. V lost 1 base and J lost 0, with 16 bases in between. CDR1 is SEHNR, CDR2 FQNEAQ, per germline (reference sequence). The DNA for the CDR3 is TGTGCCAGCAGCTTAGTAAAGTGGGGCCCCGACTCTGGGGCCAACGTCCTGACTTTC. Translated: CASSLVKWGPDSGANVLTF. Variable domain in full (rest from reference TRBV7-9 and TRBJ2-6): DTGVSQNPRHKITKRGQNVTFRCDPISEHNRLYWYRQTLGQGPEFLTYFQNEAQLEKSRLLSDRFSAERPKGSFSTLEIQRTEQGDSAMYLCASSLVKWGPDSGANVLTFGAGSRLTVL.

This clone has more than one count but fewer than ten. The V call is TRBV21-1, the J call TRBJ1-5; the D call in the table, TRBD1, was not verified against the DNA. TRBV21-1 is a known pseudogene. The CDR3 has 15 amino acids. CDR3 region: CASSRDRVGNQPQHF. DNA of the CDR3: TGTGCCAGCAGCCGAGACAGGGTGGGCAATCAGCCCCAGCATTTT.

This sequence joins TRBV6-6 and TRBJ2-7, with D possibly TRBD2 on 5 matching bases. The germline V and J ends were trimmed by 2 bases and 6 bases, with 17 bases remaining between them. The CDR3 has 15 amino acids. Germline loops: CDR1 MNHNY, CDR2 SVGAGI (reference sequence). The CDR3 here is CASSYGRPPGVEQYF. The CDR3 DNA reads TGTGCCAGCAGTTACGGAAGACCTCCCGGGGTCGAGCAGTACTTC.

In its sample, this clone was seen a few times. The chain joins TRBV11-2 to TRBJ2-3; D unresolved. The V and J ends lost 5 bases and 2 bases respectively, with 5 bases between them. The CDR3 is 12 amino acids. CDR1 is SGHAT, CDR2 FQNNGV, per germline. The CDR3 protein is CASSTYTDTQYF. The CDR3 region has the DNA TGTGCCAGCAGCACCTACACAGATACGCAGTATTTT.

This clone was detected only a few times. The chain links TRBV5-1 to TRBJ2-3; TRBD2 matches at 11 bases. CDR3 length: 17 amino acids. Per germline, CDR1 SGHRS and CDR2 YFSETQ. V lost 4 bases, J lost 2 bases, and 9 bases stayed unmatched. The CDR3 nucleotides are TGCGCCAGCAGCGAGGCCCCGGGACTAGCGGCCACAGATACGCAGTATTTT. Its protein is CASSEAPGLAATDTQYF.